This TCR beta chain comes out of a study of T-cell reconstitution after alpha-beta-depleted transplantation in children. Study results and limitations: Newly produced T cells mostly provided counts and TCRbeta diversity after one year, as hyperexpanded clones declined. The study reportedly traced alpha-beta T cells about two months after transplant to several hundred expanded graft clones. Recipient T cells and thymic progenitors that survived were the source of the high TCRbeta diversity seen at day 60 in some patients.

The library targeted TCRbeta and was prepared with unique molecular identifiers. One entry per CDR3 protein results from TCRdb running MiXCR on the PCR reads. There are 480,000 or so distinct CDR3 sequences in the sample; about 10% occur only once, and 2% to 2.5% lies in the top ten. This clonotype has at least ten counts. Antigen: not known. The sequence derives from a child aged 2-15 years with inherited bone marrow failure, due to receive a stem cell transplant. Sequences were derived from PBMCs, sampled before TCRalphabeta/CD19-depleted stem cell transplant.

CDR3 in DNA: TGTGCCAGCAGCCCGCCGGGGACCTACGAGCAGTACTTC. Its protein product is CASSPPGTYEQYF. This chain joins TRBV7-2 and TRBJ2-7; maybe TRBD2 (5 bases). Trimming stripped 5 bases from V and 2 bases from J, with 10 bases between. Looked up from germline, CDR1 is SGHTA and CDR2 is FQGNSA. The CDR3 is made up of 13 amino acids.